These T cell receptor beta chains were read from a single sample in a study of cytomegalovirus exposure and HLA in healthy donors. TCRdb's copy holds only in-frame clones and misses some; the assay was immunoSEQ multiplex PCR. Among roughly 300,000 clones listed, 88% were seen once. Sequencing was done on a sample of PBMCs. These receptors all stem from a woman aged 18-35 years in good health and CMV-seronegative. Both conserved end residues are part of each CDR3. The D gene is left open where the match is weak. The size of a clone is reported for some rows only, either as once, few or many, or as a class for expanded clones.

V	J	size	D	CDR3	DNA
TRBV5-1	TRBJ2-3	.	.	CASSLSGWVPADTQYF	TGCGCCAGCAGCTTGTCGGGTTGGGTCCCCGCAGATACGCAGTATTTT
TRBV5-1	TRBJ2-2	.	.	CASSSQGGTGELFF	TGCGCCAGCAGCTCACAGGGGGGGACCGGGGAGCTGTTTTTT
TRBV7-6	TRBJ2-3	.	TRBD2	CASSNLAGGPSSTDTQYF	TGTGCCAGCAGCAACCTAGCGGGAGGCCCATCTAGCACAGATACGCAGTATTTT
TRBV4-3	TRBJ2-3	.	.	CASSLWGADTQYF	TGCGCCAGCAGCCTGTGGGGGGCAGATACGCAGTATTTT
TRBV15	TRBJ2-7	.	TRBD2	CATSRDYTERGSPYEQYF	TGTGCCACCAGCAGAGATTACACCGAGCGGGGATCCCCCTACGAGCAGTACTTC
TRBV29-1	TRBJ2-7	few	TRBD2	CSVTSGPYEQYF	TGCAGCGTAACTAGCGGACCCTACGAGCAGTACTTC
TRBV7-3	TRBJ1-5	.	TRBD1	CASSRTGGPGGYSNQPQHF	TGTGCCAGCAGCCGTACAGGGGGACCAGGGGGTTATAGCAATCAGCCCCAGCATTTT
TRBV19	TRBJ2-7	.	TRBD1	CASSKPGQGDEQYF	TGTGCCAGTAGCAAACCGGGACAGGGCGACGAGCAGTACTTC
TRBV7-2	TRBJ1-5	.	TRBD1	CASSLDRWSNQPQHF	TGTGCCAGCAGCTTGGACAGGTGGAGCAATCAGCCCCAGCATTTT
TRBV27	TRBJ1-2	.	TRBD1	CASSAGGSYGYTF	TGTGCCAGCAGTGCAGGGGGCAGCTATGGCTACACCTTC
TRBV7-7	TRBJ2-1	.	.	CASSRDPDSYNEQFF	TGTGCCAGCAGCCGAGACCCCGACTCATACAATGAGCAGTTCTTC
TRBV6-5	TRBJ1-3	.	.	CASSYSRQGTGNTIYF	TGTGCCAGCAGTTACTCGAGGCAGGGCACTGGAAACACCATATATTTT
TRBV10-2	TRBJ1-4	.	TRBD1	CASTAGGTGIYEKLFF	TGCGCCAGCACCGCCGGGGGGACAGGGATATATGAAAAACTGTTTTTT
TRBV5-1	TRBJ2-3	.	TRBD2	CASSSNSGDSTDTQYF	TGCGCCAGCAGCTCGAATAGCGGGGATAGCACAGATACGCAGTATTTT
TRBV7-7	TRBJ2-1	.	TRBD2	CASSRDYTYNEQFF	TGTGCCAGCAGCCGGGACTATACCTACAATGAGCAGTTCTTC
TRBV28	TRBJ2-7	medium-sized	.	CASSLLGGDLYEQYF	TGTGCCAGCAGTTTATTAGGAGGGGATCTCTACGAGCAGTACTTC
TRBV15	TRBJ1-1	few	.	CATSRDLRVTEAFF	TGTGCCACCAGCAGAGATTTGCGGGTCACTGAAGCTTTCTTT
TRBV28	TRBJ1-2	.	TRBD1	CASSVTDRGGRYGYTF	TGTGCCAGCAGTGTAACGGACAGGGGTGGCCGCTATGGCTACACCTTC
TRBV6-5	TRBJ2-7	.	TRBD2	CASSYRGRAEYEQYF	TGTGCCAGCAGTTACCGCGGGAGAGCTGAGTACGAGCAGTACTTC
TRBV30	TRBJ2-5	.	TRBD2	CAWGGAGGLETQYF	TGTGCCTGGGGGGGAGCGGGAGGCTTGGAGACCCAGTACTTC
TRBV2	TRBJ2-7	.	TRBD2	CASRERAGGNPSSYEQYF	TGTGCCAGCAGGGAAAGAGCGGGAGGTAACCCCAGCTCCTACGAGCAGTACTTC
TRBV10-2	TRBJ2-5	.	TRBD2	CASSAGPLAGQETQYF	TGCGCCAGCAGTGCCGGTCCACTAGCGGGGCAAGAGACCCAGTACTTC
TRBV28	TRBJ2-7	.	TRBD2	CASTSGRGGGRSREQYF	TGTGCCAGCACCTCGGGGCGGGGCGGGGGAAGATCTCGCGAGCAGTACTTC
TRBV30	TRBJ1-3	.	.	CAWSRNLRSGNTIYF	TGTGCCTGGAGTCGAAATCTGCGCTCTGGAAACACCATATATTTT
TRBV28	TRBJ2-2	.	.	CASSFNTNTGELFF	TGTGCCAGCAGTTTTAACACGAACACCGGGGAGCTGTTTTTT
TRBV7-8	TRBJ1-5	.	.	CASSFQSTGLNQPQHF	TGTGCCAGCAGCTTCCAATCGACAGGACTCAATCAGCCCCAGCATTTT
TRBV5-1	TRBJ2-4	.	.	CASSLEAGRNIQYF	TGCGCCAGCAGCTTGGAGGCGGGTAGGAACATTCAGTACTTC
TRBV9	TRBJ2-3	.	TRBD2	CASSVEAGADTQYF	TGTGCCAGCAGCGTAGAAGCGGGAGCGGATACGCAGTATTTT
TRBV5-1	TRBJ2-3	.	.	CASRPEPHGTDTQYF	TGCGCCAGCAGGCCCGAGCCCCATGGCACAGATACGCAGTATTTT
TRBV27	TRBJ1-5	.	TRBD1	CASSGQGISQPQHF	TGTGCCAGCAGTGGACAGGGGATCAGTCAGCCCCAGCATTTT
TRBV7-2	TRBJ1-2	.	.	CASSPGGKNNYGYTF	TGTGCCAGCAGCCCGGGGGGGAAAAATAACTATGGCTACACCTTC
TRBV5-1	TRBJ2-2	.	.	CASSLAEGDTGELFF	TGCGCCAGCAGCTTGGCCGAAGGGGACACCGGGGAGCTGTTTTTT
TRBV16	TRBJ2-7	.	.	CASSQRAGAFYEQYF	TGTGCCAGCAGCCAAAGGGCAGGGGCTTTCTACGAGCAGTACTTC
TRBV5-1	TRBJ2-1	.	TRBD2	CASSLLAGGINEQFF	TGCGCCAGCAGCTTACTAGCGGGAGGCATAAATGAGCAGTTCTTC
TRBV5-1	TRBJ1-1	.	.	CASSPYRNLNTEAFF	TGCGCCAGCAGCCCCTACAGAAACTTGAACACTGAAGCTTTCTTT
TRBV5-1	TRBJ1-2	.	TRBD1	CASRETGGYGYTF	TGCGCCAGCAGGGAAACAGGGGGCTATGGCTACACCTTC
TRBV9	TRBJ1-2	once	TRBD1	CASSPGGVGRGPSGYTF	TGTGCCAGCAGCCCAGGAGGGGTGGGCAGGGGGCCTTCTGGCTACACCTTC
TRBV7-9	TRBJ2-3	.	.	CASSLRGPDTQYF	TGTGCCAGCAGCTTACGGGGTCCAGATACGCAGTATTTT
TRBV28	TRBJ1-5	.	.	CASRPGHYSNQPQHF	TGTGCCAGCAGGCCGGGACACTATAGCAATCAGCCCCAGCATTTT
TRBV28	TRBJ1-1	.	.	CASSPPRVGGLGTEAFF	TGTGCCAGCAGTCCGCCACGTGTCGGGGGGCTGGGCACTGAAGCTTTCTTT
TRBV6-6	TRBJ2-3	.	TRBD1	CASSGTGIDTQYF	TGTGCCAGCAGTGGGACAGGGATAGATACGCAGTATTTT
TRBV5-8	TRBJ2-1	.	.	CASSPRKREVYEQFF	TGTGCCAGCAGCCCACGGAAGAGGGAGGTATATGAGCAGTTCTTC
TRBV4-2	TRBJ2-1	.	TRBD2	CASSQREGVYNEQFF	TGTGCCAGCAGCCAGAGGGAGGGCGTGTACAATGAGCAGTTCTTC
TRBV5-4	TRBJ2-1	.	TRBD2	CASSLGLAGGNEQFF	TGTGCCAGCAGCTTGGGACTAGCGGGAGGGAATGAGCAGTTCTTC
TRBV28	TRBJ1-5	once	.	CASSLQGSWQPQHF	TGTGCCAGCAGTTTGCAGGGCAGTTGGCAGCCCCAGCATTTT
TRBV5-1	TRBJ1-1	.	.	CASSRGGGGGPEAFF	TGCGCCAGCAGCCGAGGCGGGGGGGGCGGACCTGAAGCTTTCTTT
TRBV7-2	TRBJ2-7	once	TRBD2	CASSLELAGAYEQYF	TGTGCCAGCAGCTTAGAACTAGCGGGTGCGTACGAGCAGTACTTC
TRBV6-5	TRBJ2-7	.	.	CASSYSRVGGYEQYF	TGTGCCAGCAGTTACTCCCGTGTAGGCGGCTACGAGCAGTACTTC